This T cell receptor beta chain was retrieved from a study of T cell responses to AZD1222 COVID-19 vaccine. The CDR3 extends over 16 amino acids. CDR1 is SGDLS, CDR2 YYNGEE, per germline. Trimming took off 3 bases at V and 3 bases at J, with 19 bases between the two ends. Clones were read by immunoSEQ multiplex PCR, and TCRdb kept only the in-frame ones, dropping some. The data hold some 200,000 clones, with 85% to 95% observed a single time. This receptor was taken from an adult in good health. The input for sequencing was peripheral blood, taken on day 0 of MenACWY control vaccination. The V and J genes are TRBV9 and TRBJ2-7; possibly TRBD1 for D (6 bases). CDR3 coding DNA: TGTGCCAGCAGCGCCCAAAGGGGCAGGGGCATCTACGAGCAGTACTTC. It encodes CASSAQRGRGIYEQYF.